These T cell receptor beta chains were read from a single sample in a study of response to subunit inactivated influenza vaccine. TCRdb re-called the RT-PCR reads through MiXCR, storing one row per CDR3 protein. The sample yields roughly 650,000 distinct CDR3 sequences, about a sixth seen once. Sequences were derived from PBMCs from blood, sampled roughly 13 days after vaccination. Source of these receptors: a man aged 50 or older who received an inactivated influenza vaccine. The CDR3 runs from the conserved cysteine through the conserved F or W. The D gene is left open where the match is weak. Some rows mark clone size as missing; the rest say once, few, many or name a class of expanded clone.

TRBJ1-6 NA TRBV7-2 NA TGTGCCAGCAGCTCTTCAGGCTTCCCTAATTCACCCCTCCACTTT CASSSSGFPNSPLHF
TRBJ2-5 NA TRBV30 TRBD2 TGTGCCTGGAGTCCTGGACTAGCGGGGTCCAGAAAGACCCAGTACTTC CAWSPGLAGSRKTQYF
TRBJ2-5 NA TRBV29-1 NA TGCAGCGTTCGGTCCAGGGGAGGAGAGACCCAGTACTTC CSVRSRGGETQYF
TRBJ1-2 NA TRBV4-3 NA TGCGCCAGCAGCCAAGTGCTTGGGCGAGATGGCTACACCTTC CASSQVLGRDGYTF
TRBJ1-1 NA TRBV9 NA TGTGCCAGCAGCCCGACCGAACCGGGAGCAGAAGCTTTCTTT CASSPTEPGAEAFF
TRBJ2-7 many TRBV7-9 TRBD1 TGTGCCAGCGAGCCGGGGACAGGGTCCTACGAGCAGTACTTC CASEPGTGSYEQYF
TRBJ2-5 few TRBV7-2 TRBD1 TGTGCCAGCAGCCCGATCGGACAGGGGGCTTATCGAGAGACCCAGTACTTC CASSPIGQGAYRETQYF
TRBJ2-7 many TRBV12-3/TRBV12-4 NA TGTGCCAGCAGTTTACGCCAGTCCTACGAGCAGTACTTC CASSLRQSYEQYF
TRBJ2-3 few TRBV7-2 TRBD1 TGTGCCAGCAGGGACAGGGGCTGGACAGATACGCAGTATTTT CASRDRGWTDTQYF
TRBJ2-7 few TRBV19 TRBD1 TGTGCCAGTAGTATAAGATCCGGGACAGTCTACGAGCAGTACTTC CASSIRSGTVYEQYF
TRBJ2-1 NA TRBV9 TRBD1 TGTGCCAGCAGCGTGGGACAGGGGGCCCACAATGAGCAGTTCTTC CASSVGQGAHNEQFF
TRBJ1-2 NA TRBV12-3/TRBV12-4 NA TGTGCCAGCAGTTTCGGCTCATCTAACTATGGCTACACCTTC CASSFGSSNYGYTF
TRBJ2-1 few TRBV28 TRBD2 TGTGCCAGCAGTTTATGGCTAGCGGGAAAGAGCTCCTACAATGAGCAGTTCTTC CASSLWLAGKSSYNEQFF
TRBJ2-5 many TRBV5-1 NA TGCGCCAGCAGCTTCGCAACTCGGGGGGAGACCCAGTACTTC CASSFATRGETQYF
TRBJ2-3 many TRBV7-9 NA TGTGCCAGCAGCTTATCCCTGTCTAGCACAGATACGCAGTATTTT CASSLSLSSTDTQYF
TRBJ1-3 few TRBV18 NA TGTGCCAGCTCACCAGTTTCCCTGGTCTCTGGAAACACCATATATTTT CASSPVSLVSGNTIYF
TRBJ2-3 few TRBV7-2 NA TGTGCCAGCAGCCACGACACAGATACGCAGTATTTT CASSHDTDTQYF
TRBJ1-4 NA TRBV28 NA TGTGCCAGCAGTTTGGACCGCTTTTTTGCAACTAATGAAAAACTGTTTTTT CASSLDRFFATNEKLFF
TRBJ1-2 few TRBV7-9 NA TGTGCCAGCAGCCCAGGTGGGGTCCGGGACGGCTATGGCTACACCTTC CASSPGGVRDGYGYTF
TRBJ2-5 NA TRBV6-2/TRBV6-3 NA TGTGCCAGCAGTAAACCCCTAAGACTACAAGAGACCCAGTACTTC CASSKPLRLQETQYF
TRBJ2-1 NA TRBV28 NA TGTGCCAGCAGTTTAGGAGCGACAGGGACTTTTGAGCAGTTCTTC CASSLGATGTFEQFF
TRBJ1-6 NA TRBV12-3/TRBV12-4 TRBD1 TGTGCCAGCAGTTTAGTGGACAGGGATAATTCACCCCTCCACTTT CASSLVDRDNSPLHF
TRBJ2-7 few TRBV12-3/TRBV12-4 NA TGTGCCAGCAGTTTGGACACAGCCTACGAGCAGTACTTC CASSLDTAYEQYF